The clone carrying this T cell receptor beta chain was observed a single time. What it binds is not known. This record belongs to a study of cytomegalovirus exposure and HLA in healthy donors. Study outcomes and limitations: Highest at DRB1 and lowest at HLA-C, TCR association rates differed among HLA loci in a later analysis.

The CDR3 runs 14 residues. V trimming: 4 bases; J trimming: 8 bases; junction bases outside the gene matches: 6. Germline CDR1 reads SGHRS; CDR2 reads YFSETQ. PCR amplification relied on 60 Vbeta primers (plus 13 Jbeta primers). Measured with immunoSEQ multiplex PCR; TCRdb has only the in-frame clones, and not every one. The sample has more than 150,000 clones, roughly 80% seen once. The sequence was collected from a girl aged 10-17 years in good health and CMV-seropositive. The specimen was PBMCs. The V and J genes are TRBV5-1 and TRBJ2-1; 10 bases match TRBD2. CDR3 sequence: CASSLAGVEYEQFF. CDR3 nucleotide sequence: TGCGCCAGCAGCCTAGCGGGAGTTGAGTATGAGCAGTTCTTC.